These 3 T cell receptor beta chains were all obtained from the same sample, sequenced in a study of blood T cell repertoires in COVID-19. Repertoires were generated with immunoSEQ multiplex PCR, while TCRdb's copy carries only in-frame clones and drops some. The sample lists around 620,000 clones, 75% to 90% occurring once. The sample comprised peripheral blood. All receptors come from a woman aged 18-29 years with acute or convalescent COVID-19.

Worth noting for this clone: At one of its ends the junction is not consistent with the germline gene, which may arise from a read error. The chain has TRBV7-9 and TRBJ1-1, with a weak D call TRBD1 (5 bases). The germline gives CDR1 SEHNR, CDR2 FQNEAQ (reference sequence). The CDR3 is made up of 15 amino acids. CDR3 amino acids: CASSLGTPGNPEAFF. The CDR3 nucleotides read TGTGCCAGCAGCTTAGGAACACCAGGGAACCCTGAAGCTTTCTTT.

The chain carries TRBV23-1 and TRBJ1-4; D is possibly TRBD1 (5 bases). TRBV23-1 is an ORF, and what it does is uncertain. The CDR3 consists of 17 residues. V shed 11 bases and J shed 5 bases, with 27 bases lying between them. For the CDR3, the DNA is TGCGCCCCCAGTACTCGATATTATCGCGGGGGGAATGAAAAACTGTTTTTT. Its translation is CAPSTRYYRGGNEKLFF.

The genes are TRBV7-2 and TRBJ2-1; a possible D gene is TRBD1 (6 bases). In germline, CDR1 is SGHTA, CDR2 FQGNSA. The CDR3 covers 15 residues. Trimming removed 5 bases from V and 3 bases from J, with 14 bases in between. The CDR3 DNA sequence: TGTGCCAGCAGCCTCGGGACACGGGGCTACAATGAGCAGTTCTTC. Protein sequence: CASSLGTRGYNEQFF. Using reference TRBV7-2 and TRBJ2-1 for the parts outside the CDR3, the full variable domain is GAGVSQSPSNKVTEKGKDVELRCDPISGHTALYWYRQSLGQGLEFLIYFQGNSAPDKSGLPSDRFSAERTGGSVSTLTIQRTQQEDSAVYLCASSLGTRGYNEQFFGPGTRLTVL.